A single sample is the source of the 5 T cell receptor beta chains below, sequenced in a study of response to subunit inactivated influenza vaccine. TCRdb called the RT-PCR reads again in MiXCR, with one record for every CDR3 protein. The sample consists of 500,000 or so distinct CDR3 sequences, about 10% of them appearing once. Sequenced material: PBMCs from blood, taken roughly 46 days after vaccination. The receptors shown here come from a man aged 45-65 years who received an inactivated influenza vaccine.

This clonotype turned up a few times. This chain links TRBV3-1 with TRBJ1-2; D perhaps matches TRBD1 (6 bases). CDR3 length: 14 residues. CDR1 is LGHDT and CDR2 is YNNKEL in the germline V gene (reference sequence). V lost 3 bases and J lost 4, with 12 bases in between. CDR3 sequence: CASSHTGFAYGYTF. For the CDR3, the DNA is TGTGCCAGCAGCCATACAGGGTTCGCCTATGGCTACACCTTC.

Turning to this clonotype: The junction differs from germline at one of its ends, possibly a read error. The chain employs TRBV6-2 or TRBV6-3 and TRBJ2-7; perhaps TRBD2 as D (6 bases). The CDR3 loop spans 13 amino acids. CDR1 is MNHEY, CDR2 SVGEGT, per germline. CDR3 sequence (DNA): TGTGCCAGCAGTTACTCTGGGACTGAGATTATACGGTTC. Protein: CASSYSGTEIIRF.

In this sample, this clonotype turned up a few times. The CDR3 spells CAISEPTSGGDQETQYF. The CDR3 region has the DNA TGTGCCATCAGTGAGCCCACTAGCGGGGGGGACCAAGAGACCCAGTACTTC. This rearrangement joins TRBV10-3 to TRBJ2-5; 13 nucleotides agree with TRBD2. The CDR3 totals 17 residues. Germline loops: CDR1 ENHRY, CDR2 SYGVKD. Trimming removed 2 bases from V and 0 bases from J; junction bases left unmatched: 3.

V gene TRBV2 combines with J gene TRBJ2-7; D remains ambiguous. The CDR3 spans 12 residues. Trimming left V 2 bases short and J 1 base short, with 3 bases between. CDR1 SNHLY and CDR2 FYNNEI come from the germline V gene. As DNA, the CDR3 is TGTGCCAGCAGTGAATATTCCTACGAGCAGTACTTC. This encodes CASSEYSYEQYF. Filled out from reference TRBV2 and TRBJ2-7, the complete variable domain reads EPEVTQTPSHQVTQMGQEVILRCVPISNHLYFYWYRQILGQKVEFLVSFYNNEISEKSEIFDDQFSVERPDGSNFTLKIRSTKLEDSAMYFCASSEYSYEQYFGPGTRLTVT.

This clonotype showed up just a few times. The chain is built from TRBV30 and TRBJ2-1; no clear D gene. The CDR3 is 13 residues long. The V end lost 4 bases, the J end lost 5 bases, and 12 bases lay between the germline ends. The germline CDR1 and CDR2 sequences are GTSNPN and SVGIG (reference sequence). The CDR3: CAWKYKIHNEQFF. CDR3 in DNA: TGTGCCTGGAAATATAAGATACACAATGAGCAGTTCTTC.